A single sample is the source of the 31 T cell receptor beta chains below, sequenced in a study of T-cell reconstitution after alpha-beta-depleted transplantation in children (TCRdb year 2016). Libraries were made using PCR. Sequencing was performed on an Illumina HiSeq 2500. To normalize quantification of the TCRbeta repertoire, the TCR libraries were built with molecular barcoding that relied on unique molecular identifiers. Using fastp at Q25 and MiXCR, TCRdb reprocessed the public reads and kept productive beta chains. Each CDR3 protein gets just one entry, which takes the most common genes and DNA from the rows behind it. Recorded for this sample are hundreds of thousands of distinct CDR3 sequences; nearly 10% of them occurred a single time. The ten largest clones capture around a tenth of the sample. The sequences come from PBMCs from the stem cell graft donor, collected from the stem cell graft. Receptors originate from a human donor who donated a stem cell graft to a child with SCID.

CDR3 coding DNA: TGTGCAAGCGGGGTGTATAACAATGAGCAGTTCTTC. The encoded protein is CASGVYNNEQFF. This rearrangement joins TRBV7-9 to TRBJ2-1, with TRBD2 matching over 7 bases. The length of the CDR3 is 12 residues. CDR1 and CDR2 (germline): SEHNR, FQNEAQ (reference sequence).

This clonotype occurred many times. V and J are TRBV5-1 and TRBJ1-1; TRBD1 matches at 8 bases. The CDR3 contains 14 residues. Per the germline V gene, CDR1 is SGHRS and CDR2 is YFSETQ. Losses at the gene ends were 4 bases for V and 1 base for J; bases not matched to a gene: 3. As DNA, the CDR3 is TGCGCCAGCAGCCGGACAGGGTCGAACACTGAAGCTTTCTTT. Residues: CASSRTGSNTEAFF.

The V gene is TRBV6-2 or TRBV6-3, the J gene TRBJ1-2; possible D gene TRBD1, 6 bases. Trimming shortened V by 8 bases and J by 7 bases, and 11 bases separated the two germline ends. The V gene's germline CDR1 is MNHEY and CDR2 SVGEGT. The CDR3 is made up of 11 amino acids. The CDR3: CASGGSTGYTF. In DNA form, the CDR3 reads TGTGCCAGCGGGGGCTCTACTGGCTACACCTTC.

This clonotype appeared a few times. The chain carries TRBV18 and TRBJ2-1; D is unclear. Germline CDR1 is KGHSH and CDR2 is LQKENI. The CDR3 covers 14 residues. V shed 5 bases and J shed 7 bases, with 15 bases lying between them. CDR3 sequence (DNA): TGTGCCAGCTCAGCTCCGGGTGAATGGAATGAGCAGTTCTTC. Translated: CASSAPGEWNEQFF. Supplemented by reference TRBV18 and TRBJ2-1, the full variable domain reads NAGVMQNPRHLVRRRGQEARLRCSPMKGHSHVYWYRQLPEEGLKFMVYLQKENIIDESGMPKERFSAEFPKEGPSILRIQQVVRGDSAAYFCASSAPGEWNEQFFGPGTRLTVL.

This clonotype was seen at least ten times. This chain links TRBV3-1 with TRBJ1-4; 8 nucleotides line up with TRBD1. Looked up from germline, CDR1 is LGHDT and CDR2 is YNNKEL (reference sequence). This CDR3 has 15 amino acids. V shed 0 bases, J shed 9 bases, and the junction held 6 bases outside the gene matches. CDR3 bases: TGTGCCAGCAGCCAAGATTCAGGGGGCTCACAAAAACTGTTTTTT. This codes for CASSQDSGGSQKLFF.

The chain uses TRBV7-6 and TRBJ2-1; D ambiguous. This CDR3 is 12 amino acids long. CDR1 and CDR2 from the germline V gene are SGHVS and FNYEAQ. The ends were cut back, 5 bases at V and 8 bases at J, with 10 bases in the middle. The CDR3 loop reads CASSRNSDEQFF. The CDR3 nucleotides read TGTGCCAGCAGCCGTAACTCGGATGAGCAGTTCTTC. Complete variable domain (other parts from reference TRBV7-6 and TRBJ2-1): GAGVSQSPRYKVTKRGQDVALRCDPISGHVSLYWYRQALGQGPEFLTYFNYEAQQDKSGLPNDRFSAERPEGSISTLTIQRTEQRDSAMYRCASSRNSDEQFFGPGTRLTVL.

The table lists this clonotype with a few counts. The chain employs TRBV27 and TRBJ1-5; 9 bases align to TRBD1. The CDR3 has 16 amino acids. Germline lookup yields CDR1 MNHEY and CDR2 SMNVEV (reference sequence). V trimming: 0 bases; J trimming: 4 bases; junction bases outside the gene matches: 4. In DNA, the CDR3 is TGTGCCAGCAGTTTATCGAATGGACAGGGGAATCAGCCCCAGCATTTT. Amino acids: CASSLSNGQGNQPQHF.

This clonotype was detected ten times or more. This chain links TRBV20-1 with TRBJ2-5; 9 bases match TRBD1. From germline, CDR1 is DFQATT and CDR2 SNEGSKA (reference sequence). The CDR3 spans 14 residues. Trimming took 5 bases from V and 2 from J; bases not matched to a gene: 6. CDR3 bases: TGCAGTGCTCCGGGACAGGGTTCTCAAGAGACCCAGTACTTC. It encodes CSAPGQGSQETQYF.

This clonotype was counted a few times. J is TRBJ1-4 and V is TRBV4-1; TRBD1 might be the D (5 bases). V lost 4 bases and J 7 bases, leaving 16 bases between the germline ends. The CDR3 covers 15 residues. Germline CDR1 is MGHRA and CDR2 is YSYEKL. CDR3 in amino acids: CASSLRTDGAEKLFF. Written as DNA, the CDR3 is TGCGCCAGCAGCCTAAGGACCGACGGGGCTGAAAAACTGTTTTTT.

The V call is TRBV4-1, the J call TRBJ2-3, with TRBD2 matching over 8 bases. The junction had 6 bases not matched to a gene; V was cut back by 4 bases and J by 0 bases. The CDR3 extends over 16 amino acids. Germline CDR1 is MGHRA and CDR2 is YSYEKL. CDR3 amino acids: CASSLSGGLSTDTQYF. DNA for the CDR3: TGCGCCAGCAGCCTCAGCGGGGGTCTGAGCACAGATACGCAGTATTTT.

The chain employs TRBV5-5 and TRBJ2-5, with 10 bases that match TRBD2. This CDR3 has 15 amino acids. The germline gives CDR1 SGHKS, CDR2 YYEKEE (reference sequence). J was trimmed by 5 bases and V by 0 bases; bases with no gene match: 4. CDR3 nucleotides: TGTGCCAGCAGCTTGGCCCTAGCGGGGGTGGAGACCCAGTACTTC. Its protein product is CASSLALAGVETQYF.

The chain links TRBV12-2 to TRBJ1-1; TRBD1, the table's D call, lacks a check against the DNA. TRBV12-2 represents a pseudogene. CDR3 size: 18 residues. CDR3 sequence: CASRLASCSGQAITEAFF. The DNA for the CDR3 is TGTGCAAGTCGCTTAGCGAGCTGTTCGGGACAGGCGATAACTGAAGCTTTCTTT.

This clonotype was seen more than once but under ten times. V and J are TRBV5-1 and TRBJ2-6; 10 nucleotides agree with TRBD1. Germline V CDR1 and CDR2: SGHRS, YFSETQ. The CDR3 contains 16 residues. Trimming at V came to 4 bases and at J to 2 bases, leaving 3 bases not matched to a gene. In DNA, the CDR3 is TGCGCCAGCAGCATGGACAGGGGGACTGGGGCCAACGTCCTGACTTTC. As protein: CASSMDRGTGANVLTF.

This clonotype has at least ten counts. J is TRBJ2-3 and V is TRBV2, with a tentative D call TRBD2 (5 bases). CDR1 and CDR2 (germline): SNHLY, FYNNEI. This CDR3 region has 14 residues. V gave up 3 bases and J gave up 1 base, with 8 bases separating them. CDR3 sequence reads: CASSEEARTDTQYF. CDR3 sequence (DNA): TGTGCCAGCAGTGAGGAGGCCCGCACAGATACGCAGTATTTT.

In its sample, this clonotype was seen a few times. V gene TRBV5-1 combines with J gene TRBJ1-2; D gene unclear. From germline, CDR1 is SGHRS and CDR2 YFSETQ. The CDR3 extends over 13 amino acids. V was clipped by 0 bases and J by 4 bases, with 7 bases between them. The CDR3 region is CASSLEAAYGYTF. The CDR3, as DNA: TGCGCCAGCAGCTTGGAGGCAGCCTATGGCTACACCTTC.

This clonotype was seen more than once but under ten times. The rearrangement uses TRBV5-1 and TRBJ2-7; 7 positions match TRBD1. CDR1 and CDR2 (germline): SGHRS, YFSETQ. The CDR3 spans 15 residues. The V and J ends lost 4 bases and 4 bases, in that order; junction bases with no gene match: 11. This CDR3 is CASSASGTVQYEQYF. The CDR3 DNA reads as TGCGCCAGCAGCGCATCCGGGACAGTCCAATACGAGCAGTACTTC.

The DNA for the CDR3 is TGTGCCAGCAGTTACGGAGGCAGGTCGGCCTACGAGCAGTACTTC. It yields the protein CASSYGGRSAYEQYF. The chain carries TRBV6-5 and TRBJ2-7; TRBD2 is a possible D gene (5 bases). V lost 2 bases, J lost 2 bases, and 13 bases lay in between. The CDR3 spans 15 residues. Looked up from germline, CDR1 is MNHEY and CDR2 is SVGAGI.

The chain is built from TRBV4-2 and TRBJ1-1, with 9 positions matching TRBD1. This CDR3 comprises 15 residues. CDR1 is LGHNA and CDR2 is YNFKEQ in the germline V gene. Trimming at V came to 4 bases and at J to 4 bases, leaving 7 bases not matched to a gene. CDR3 in amino acids: CASSPSTGGGTEAFF. CDR3 nucleotides: TGTGCCAGCAGCCCGTCGACAGGGGGAGGCACTGAAGCTTTCTTT.

This clonotype was counted only a few times. The J gene is TRBJ2-1, the V gene TRBV10-3; D remains ambiguous. CDR1 is ENHRY, CDR2 SYGVKD, per germline. This CDR3 spans 12 amino acids. V dropped 0 bases and J dropped 5 bases, with 2 bases sitting between them. CDR3 bases: TGTGCCATCAGTGAGTCGAACAATGAGCAGTTCTTC. As protein: CAISESNNEQFF.

This clonotype was counted a few times. The chain recombines TRBV2 with TRBJ2-2, with unresolved D. This CDR3 region has 14 residues. Germline V gene sequence: CDR1 SNHLY, CDR2 FYNNEI. V was pared by 9 bases and J by 0 bases, with 11 bases between. DNA of the CDR3: TGTGCCAGTGGGAAGGAAGCGAACACCGGGGAGCTGTTTTTT. Amino acid sequence: CASGKEANTGELFF.

The sample holds a few counts of this clonotype. The rearrangement uses TRBV12-3 or TRBV12-4 and TRBJ1-1; D call uncertain. CDR3 length: 15 amino acids. V was pared by 2 bases and J by 4 bases, with 14 bases between. The CDR3 loop reads CASSLIPLLATEAFF. In DNA form, the CDR3 reads TGTGCCAGCAGTTTAATCCCTCTACTGGCCACTGAAGCTTTCTTT.

There are a few counts of this clonotype. V is TRBV6-5 and J is TRBJ2-2; no firm D call. The V gene's germline CDR1 is MNHEY and CDR2 SVGAGI. The CDR3 consists of 14 residues. Between the trimmed V and J ends, which lost 2 bases and 8 bases, there was a span of 12 bases. The DNA for the CDR3 is TGTGCCAGCAGTTACGGGATTTTAGGGGGGGAGCTGTTTTTT. Its protein is CASSYGILGGELFF.

The V and J genes are TRBV11-2 and TRBJ1-2; D might be TRBD1 (5 bases). The CDR3 is made up of 12 amino acids. In germline, CDR1 is SGHAT, CDR2 FQNNGV. The V gene lost 5 bases and the J gene lost 8 bases, with 12 bases spanning the gap. CDR3 nucleotide sequence: TGTGCCAGCAGCCGCAGTGGGACCGGCTACACCTTC. Its translation: CASSRSGTGYTF. The full variable domain, rest sourced from reference TRBV11-2 and TRBJ1-2, is EAGVAQSPRYKIIEKRQSVAFWCNPISGHATLYWYQQILGQGPKLLIQFQNNGVVDDSQLPKDRFSAERLKGVDSTLKIQPAKLEDSAVYLCASSRSGTGYTFGSGTRLTVV.

This clonotype appeared a few times. The rearrangement joins TRBV29-1 to TRBJ2-7; 7 nucleotides match TRBD2. This CDR3 spans 14 amino acids. V trimming: 1 base; J trimming: 5 bases; junction bases outside the gene matches: 8. The germline gives CDR1 SQVTM, CDR2 ANQGSEA. Written as DNA, the CDR3 is TGCAGCGTTGAAGTCATGGGAGGGAACAACGAGCAGTACTTC. Its translation is CSVEVMGGNNEQYF.

This clonotype has just a few counts. V usage is TRBV15 and J usage is TRBJ2-1; 7 bases are shared with TRBD2. The CDR3 length is 15 residues. In germline, CDR1 is LNHNV, CDR2 YYDKDF (reference sequence). V lost 7 bases, J lost 0 bases, and 6 bases stayed unmatched. The CDR3 DNA follows: TGTGCCACCACCGAAAGCGGGGCCTCCTACAATGAGCAGTTCTTC. Translated, it gives CATTESGASYNEQFF.

This rearrangement joins TRBV7-9 to TRBJ1-2; 7 bases agree with TRBD1. CDR1 and CDR2 from the germline V gene are SEHNR and FQNEAQ (reference sequence). The CDR3 is 14 residues long. Trimming at V came to 5 bases and at J to 3 bases, leaving 6 bases not matched to a gene. The CDR3 coding sequence is TGTGCCAGCAGCCCGTTCGACAGGGACTATGGCTACACCTTC. This gives the protein CASSPFDRDYGYTF.

This clonotype showed up just a few times. The V and J genes are TRBV4-2 and TRBJ2-3, with TRBD2 matching 8 bases. CDR1 is LGHNA, CDR2 YNFKEQ, per germline. Germline trimming cut 1 base from V and 1 base from J; bases unmatched to any gene: 13. The CDR3 runs to 19 residues. CDR3 sequence: CASSQVTSGGGRGTDTQYF. The DNA for the CDR3 is TGTGCCAGCAGCCAAGTCACATCTGGCGGGGGGCGAGGCACAGATACGCAGTATTTT.

The chain links TRBV10-1 to TRBJ2-3; 9 nucleotides match TRBD2. The CDR3 extends over 16 amino acids. The V gene end was trimmed by 3 bases and the J gene end by 5 bases; junction bases not matched to a gene: 9. CDR1 and CDR2 (germline): WNHNN, SYGVQD (reference sequence). The CDR3 here is CASSDQPGLAGDTQYF. The DNA for the CDR3 is TGCGCCAGCAGTGATCAACCGGGACTAGCTGGAGATACGCAGTATTTT.

The chain couples TRBV7-2 to TRBJ1-6; D unresolved. The CDR3 covers 15 residues. Trimming cost V 4 bases and J 7 bases, with 14 bases left between them. Germline V CDR1 and CDR2: SGHTA, FQGNSA. The CDR3 nucleotides are TGTGCCAGCAGCTCAAACCGGGAAAGAAATTCACCCCTCCACTTT. Protein product: CASSSNRERNSPLHF.

This clonotype is medium-sized within its sample. This rearrangement joins TRBV12-3 or TRBV12-4 to TRBJ2-3; D ambiguous. V lost 6 bases to trimming and J lost 5 bases, with 15 bases between them. This CDR3 has 14 amino acids. CDR3 coding DNA: TGTGCCAGCAGGCGAAGCGTAGACAAAGATACGCAGTATTTT. It specifies CASRRSVDKDTQYF.

This clonotype came up a few times. This rearrangement joins TRBV20-1 to TRBJ2-2; weak D call: TRBD1 (6 bases). CDR1 and CDR2 (germline): DFQATT, SNEGSKA (reference sequence). The CDR3 totals 17 residues. Trimming removed 5 bases from V and 1 base from J, with 20 bases in between. Here the CDR3 DNA reads TGCAGTGCTCTAGATGACACCGGGACATGGAACACCGGGGAGCTGTTTTTT. Its protein is CSALDDTGTWNTGELFF.